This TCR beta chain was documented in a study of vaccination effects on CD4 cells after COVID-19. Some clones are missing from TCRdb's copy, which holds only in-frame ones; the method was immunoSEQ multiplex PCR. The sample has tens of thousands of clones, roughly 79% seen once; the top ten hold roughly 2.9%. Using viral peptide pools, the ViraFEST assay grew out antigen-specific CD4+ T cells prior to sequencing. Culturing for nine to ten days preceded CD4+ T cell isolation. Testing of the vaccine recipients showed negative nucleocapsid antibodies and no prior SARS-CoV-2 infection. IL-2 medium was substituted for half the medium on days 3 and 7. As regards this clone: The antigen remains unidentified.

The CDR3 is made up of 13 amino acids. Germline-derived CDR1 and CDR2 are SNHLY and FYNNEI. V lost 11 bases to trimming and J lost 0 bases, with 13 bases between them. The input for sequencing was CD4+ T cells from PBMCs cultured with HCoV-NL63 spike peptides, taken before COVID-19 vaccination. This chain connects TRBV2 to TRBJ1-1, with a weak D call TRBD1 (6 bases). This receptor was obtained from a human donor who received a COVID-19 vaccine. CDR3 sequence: CAGGAEMNTEAFF. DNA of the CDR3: TGTGCCGGGGGGGCCGAGATGAACACTGAAGCTTTCTTT.